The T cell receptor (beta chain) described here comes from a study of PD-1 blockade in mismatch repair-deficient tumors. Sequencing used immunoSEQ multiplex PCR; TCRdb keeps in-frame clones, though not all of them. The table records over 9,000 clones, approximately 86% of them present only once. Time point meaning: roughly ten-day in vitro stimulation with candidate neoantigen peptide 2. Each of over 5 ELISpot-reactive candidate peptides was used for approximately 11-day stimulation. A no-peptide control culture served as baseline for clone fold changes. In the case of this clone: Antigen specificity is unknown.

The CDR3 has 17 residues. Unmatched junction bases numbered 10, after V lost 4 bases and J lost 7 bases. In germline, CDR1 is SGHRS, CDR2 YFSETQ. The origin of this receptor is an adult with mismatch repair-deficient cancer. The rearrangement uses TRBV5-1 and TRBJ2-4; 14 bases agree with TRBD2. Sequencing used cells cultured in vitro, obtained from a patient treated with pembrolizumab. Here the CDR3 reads CASSGFGLAGGRNIQYF. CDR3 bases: TGCGCCAGCAGCGGGTTTGGACTAGCGGGAGGCCGGAACATTCAGTACTTC.